The sequence of this T cell receptor (beta chain) was determined in a study of response to subunit inactivated influenza vaccine. Whole-study findings and limits: Few additional T cells are recruited per seasonal influenza vaccination, authors suggested.

Via MiXCR, TCRdb re-called the RT-PCR reads, giving one row per CDR3 protein. The table shows 700,000 to 900,000 distinct CDR3 sequences, with approximately 22% occurring only once. As for this clonotype: Its antigen remains unidentified.

This sequence was found in a man aged 50-60 years who received an inactivated influenza vaccine. The sample consisted of PBMCs from blood, taken about 5 days after vaccination.

CDR3 protein: CATSRGVIPGLADTQYF. As DNA, the CDR3 is TGTGCCACCAGCAGAGGGGTCATCCCGGGGTTAGCAGATACGCAGTATTTT. The chain recombines TRBV15 with TRBJ2-3; D is perhaps TRBD2 (5 bases). Trimming removed 1 base at V and 4 bases at J, with 18 bases between. The length of the CDR3 is 17 residues. In germline, CDR1 is LNHNV, CDR2 YYDKDF (reference sequence).